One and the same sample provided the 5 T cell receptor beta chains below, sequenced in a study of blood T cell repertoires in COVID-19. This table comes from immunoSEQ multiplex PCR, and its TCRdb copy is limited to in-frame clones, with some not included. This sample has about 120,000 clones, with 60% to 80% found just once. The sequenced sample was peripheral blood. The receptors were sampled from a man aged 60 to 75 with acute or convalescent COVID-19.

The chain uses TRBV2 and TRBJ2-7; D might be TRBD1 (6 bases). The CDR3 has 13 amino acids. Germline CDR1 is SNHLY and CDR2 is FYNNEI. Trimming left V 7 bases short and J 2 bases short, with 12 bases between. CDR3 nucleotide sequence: TGTGCCAGCACGAGACAGGAGCCCTACGAGCAGTACTTC. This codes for CASTRQEPYEQYF. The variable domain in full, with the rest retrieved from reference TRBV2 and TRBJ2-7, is EPEVTQTPSHQVTQMGQEVILRCVPISNHLYFYWYRQILGQKVEFLVSFYNNEISEKSEIFDDQFSVERPDGSNFTLKIRSTKLEDSAMYFCASTRQEPYEQYFGPGTRLTVT.

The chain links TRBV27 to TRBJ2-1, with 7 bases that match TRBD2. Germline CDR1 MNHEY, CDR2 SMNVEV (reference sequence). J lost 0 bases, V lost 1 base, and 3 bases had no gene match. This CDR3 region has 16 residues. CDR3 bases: TGTGCCAGCAGTTTATACGGCGGGAGCTCCTACAATGAGCAGTTCTTC. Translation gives CASSLYGGSSYNEQFF.

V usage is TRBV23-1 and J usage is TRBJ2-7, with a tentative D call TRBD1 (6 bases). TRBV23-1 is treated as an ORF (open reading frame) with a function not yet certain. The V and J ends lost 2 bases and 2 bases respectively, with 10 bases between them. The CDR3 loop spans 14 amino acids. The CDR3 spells CASSQPGTPYEQYF. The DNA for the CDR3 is TGCGCCAGCAGTCAACCAGGGACACCCTACGAGCAGTACTTC.

In nucleotides, the CDR3 is TGTGCCAGCTCACCTGGGGGGGCCGGCCAGGGCAACTACGAGCAGTACTTC. Its translation is CASSPGGAGQGNYEQYF. V usage is TRBV18 and J usage is TRBJ2-7, with D maybe TRBD2 (7 bases). The CDR3 totals 17 residues. V lost 3 bases to trimming and J lost 3 bases, with 21 bases between them. CDR1 is KGHSH and CDR2 is LQKENI in the germline V gene.

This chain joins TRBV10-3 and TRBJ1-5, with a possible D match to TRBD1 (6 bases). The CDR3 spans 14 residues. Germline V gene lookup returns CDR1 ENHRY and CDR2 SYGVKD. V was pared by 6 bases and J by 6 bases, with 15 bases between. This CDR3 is CAISQSGEGQPQHF. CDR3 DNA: TGTGCCATCAGCCAATCAGGGGAAGGTCAGCCCCAGCATTTT.